These T cell receptor beta chains were read from a single sample in a study of T cell changes during pregnancy in multiple sclerosis. Sequencing was performed with immunoSEQ multiplex PCR; in TCRdb, only in-frame clones are kept and a portion is missing. The table records tens of thousands of clones, 90% to 95% of them present only once. Sequencing used CD4+ T cells from peripheral blood mononuclear cells, obtained in the third trimester of pregnancy. Receptors originate from a female donor in good health, enrolled as a control in a pregnancy study. Both conserved end residues are part of each CDR3. The order of the fields is J gene, V gene, D gene, CDR3 DNA, CDR3 protein. The D gene is left open where the match is weak.

>TRBJ1-2|TRBV11-2|-
TGTGCCAGCAGCTTAGATATCGCAGGTTCTTATGGCTACACCTTC
CASSLDIAGSYGYTF
>TRBJ1-5|TRBV30|-
TGTGCCTGGAGTGTAAATATGAACTCCCAGCATTTT
CAWSVNMNSQHF
>TRBJ1-1|TRBV5-4|TRBD1
TGTGCCAGCAGCTTGCCCGACAGGGGAGGCACTGAAGCTTTCTTT
CASSLPDRGGTEAFF
>TRBJ2-5|TRBV30|TRBD1
TGTGCCTGGAGTGGAGGGACAGGTATAGAGACCCAGTACTTC
CAWSGGTGIETQYF
>TRBJ2-3|TRBV15|TRBD2
TGTGCCACCAGCAGAGGCCCTTCAGCGGGGTTCACAGATACGCAGTATTTT
CATSRGPSAGFTDTQYF
>TRBJ2-3|TRBV4-2|-
TGTGCCAGCAGCCAAATCGGGACAGATACGCAGTATTTT
CASSQIGTDTQYF
>TRBJ2-1|TRBV29-1|-
TGCAGCTCTGGACAGTACAATGAGCAGTTCTTC
CSSGQYNEQFF
>TRBJ1-2|TRBV14|TRBD1
TGTGCCAGCAGTTCCGGACAGGGATATCTTGGTGGCTACACCTTC
CASSSGQGYLGGYTF
>TRBJ2-7|TRBV2|-
TGTGCCAGCAGTCTTGCGGGCGGGGCGATCGAATCCTACGAGCAGTACTTC
CASSLAGGAIESYEQYF
>TRBJ2-3|TRBV14|-
TGTGCCAGCAGCCTAACCACAGGCAGCACAGATACGCAGTATTTT
CASSLTTGSTDTQYF
>TRBJ1-6|TRBV4-3|-
TGCGCCAGCAGCCAAGTAGTCAGGGAATCACCCCTCCACTTT
CASSQVVRESPLHF
>TRBJ2-1|TRBV6-5|TRBD2
TGTGCCAGCAGTCGCGGCGGGGGGAGTGAGCAGTTCTTC
CASSRGGGSEQFF
>TRBJ1-4|TRBV19|TRBD1
TGTGCCAGTAGTAGTGAGACAGGGGGCCTTAATGAAAAACTGTTTTTT
CASSSETGGLNEKLFF
>TRBJ2-7|TRBV4-1|TRBD2
TGCGCCAGCAGCCAGATCCGTCTAGCGGGGGGGCGGTACGAGCAGTACTTC
CASSQIRLAGGRYEQYF
>TRBJ2-5|TRBV7-7|TRBD1
TGTGCCAGCAGCCCCGACAGGGGAAAGACCCAGTACTTC
CASSPDRGKTQYF
>TRBJ2-3|TRBV5-1|TRBD1
TGCGCCAGCAGCTCGACAGGGGGGTCCTATGGCACAGATACGCAGTATTTT
CASSSTGGSYGTDTQYF
>TRBJ1-6|TRBV4-3|-
TGCGCCAGCAGTCAAGAAAGATGGCTCAGGGGTAATTCACCCCTCCACTTT
CASSQERWLRGNSPLHF
>TRBJ2-5|TRBV5-6|TRBD2
TGTGCCAGCAGCTTGGAGGTCGGGGGGGCCGAAGAGACCCAGTACTTC
CASSLEVGGAEETQYF
>TRBJ1-3|TRBV18|-
TGTGCCAGCTCGCCTACTACCGGGACATCGGGCAACACCATATATTTT
CASSPTTGTSGNTIYF
>TRBJ2-2|TRBV27|-
TGTGCCAGCAGTGCACGAGAATATAAATACAACACCGGGGAGCTGTTTTTT
CASSAREYKYNTGELFF
>TRBJ2-3|TRBV19|TRBD1
TGTGCCAGTAGTATGCAGGGGGATACAGATACGCAGTATTTT
CASSMQGDTDTQYF
>TRBJ2-6|TRBV30|TRBD1
TGTGCCTGGTCCCGGGACAGGGACCGCCTCTCTGGGGCCAACGTCCTGACTTTC
CAWSRDRDRLSGANVLTF
>TRBJ1-2|TRBV2|TRBD1
TGTGCCAGCAGTAGCCGGACAGGGGGCTATGGCTACACCTTC
CASSSRTGGYGYTF
>TRBJ1-2|TRBV25-1|-
TGTGCCAGCAGTGACTCGGTGTTGGTGAACTATGGCTACACCTTC
CASSDSVLVNYGYTF
>TRBJ1-4|TRBV6-1|-
TGTGCCAGCAGCCTAGACAGCTCCCGTAATGAAAAACTGTTTTTT
CASSLDSSRNEKLFF
>TRBJ2-5|TRBV5-5|TRBD2
TGTGCCAGCAGCGTGGGGCTAGCGGGGGGTCAAGAGACCCAGTACTTC
CASSVGLAGGQETQYF
>TRBJ1-2|TRBV6-5|-
TGTGCCAGCCTAAGTAGGGGGGGAGGGAACTATGGCTACACCTTC
CASLSRGGGNYGYTF
>TRBJ2-3|TRBV9|-
TGTGCCAGCAGCGGGACAGCCACGGATACGCAGTATTTT
CASSGTATDTQYF
>TRBJ1-2|TRBV18|TRBD1
TGTGCCAGCTCACTTGACAGGGGAAATGGCTACACCTTC
CASSLDRGNGYTF